Below are 26 T cell receptor beta chains sequenced from a single sample in a study of blood T cell repertoires in COVID-19. Here immunoSEQ multiplex PCR was the method, and the copy in TCRdb shows in-frame clones only, minus some. The repertoire has 160,000 or so clones, roughly four fifths of them found once; the top ten carry roughly a tenth. The sequenced sample consisted of peripheral blood. The receptor source for this set is a human donor in a cohort sampled during active COVID-19.

The V call is TRBV5-1, the J call TRBJ2-5, with D tentatively TRBD2 (5 bases). Germline V gene lookup returns CDR1 SGHRS and CDR2 YFSETQ. The CDR3 runs to 12 residues. The V end lost 2 bases, the J end lost 9 bases, and 11 bases lay between the germline ends. The CDR3 here is CASSFDGMAQYF. The CDR3 nucleotides read TGCGCCAGCAGCTTTGACGGGATGGCCCAGTACTTC.

The V and J genes are TRBV27 and TRBJ2-7, with 8 bases fitting TRBD1. Germline CDR1 is MNHEY and CDR2 is SMNVEV (reference sequence). This CDR3 comprises 14 residues. Unmatched junction bases numbered 7, after V lost 3 bases and J lost 6 bases. The CDR3 coding sequence is TGTGCCAGCAGTTTCTCGACAGGGGTGGTCGAGCAGTACTTC. Translation: CASSFSTGVVEQYF.

The chain combines TRBV6-1 with TRBJ1-2, with a tentative D call TRBD1 (6 bases). Germline-derived CDR1 and CDR2 are MNHNS and SASEGT. V was trimmed by 2 bases and J by 2 bases, leaving 6 bases between them. The CDR3 has 13 residues. CDR3 amino acids: CASSETGNYGYTF. DNA of the CDR3: TGTGCCAGCAGTGAAACAGGGAACTATGGCTACACCTTC.

The rearrangement links TRBV11-2 to TRBJ2-2; 12 positions agree with TRBD1. V lost 8 bases to trimming and J lost 5 bases; unmatched junction nucleotides: 18. CDR3 length: 19 residues. The germline CDR1 and CDR2 sequences are SGHAT and FQNNGV. The DNA of the CDR3 is TGTGCCAGCTTTTTGGCGGGACAGGGGGCAGGTTTCAGGACCGGGGAGCTGTTTTTT. Amino acid sequence: CASFLAGQGAGFRTGELFF.

This rearrangement joins TRBV10-1 to TRBJ1-1, with a weak D call TRBD1 (6 bases). Germline CDR1 reads WNHNN; CDR2 reads SYGVQD (reference sequence). V was trimmed by 9 bases and J by 2 bases, leaving 13 bases between them. The CDR3 totals 13 residues. Written as DNA, the CDR3 is TGCGCCAGTTCTGACAGGTTAAACACTGAAGCTTTCTTT. Amino acids: CASSDRLNTEAFF.

This sequence joins TRBV7-2 and TRBJ1-5; 9 bases match TRBD1. The length of the CDR3 is 13 residues. CDR1 and CDR2 (germline): SGHTA, FQGNSA. The junction had 1 base not matched to a gene; V was cut back by 4 bases and J by 6 bases. The CDR3 reads CASSWTGVQPQHF. CDR3 coding DNA: TGTGCCAGCAGCTGGACAGGGGTTCAGCCCCAGCATTTT.

This sequence joins TRBV6-5 and TRBJ2-5; 7 bases align to TRBD1. J was trimmed by 5 bases and V by 2 bases; bases with no gene match: 8. Germline V lookup: CDR1 MNHEY, CDR2 SVGAGI. CDR3 size: 15 residues. The CDR3 DNA follows: TGTGCCAGCAGTTACAAGACAGGGTACCGGGAGACCCAGTACTTC. Amino acid sequence: CASSYKTGYRETQYF.

The chain carries TRBV5-4 and TRBJ2-2; D is unresolved. Germline CDR1 SGHNT, CDR2 YYREEE (reference sequence). The CDR3 is made up of 13 amino acids. Trimming shortened V by 0 bases and J by 7 bases, and 7 bases separated the two germline ends. The CDR3 sequence: CASSLEARGELFF. Written as DNA, the CDR3 is TGTGCCAGCAGCTTGGAAGCGCGCGGGGAGCTGTTTTTT. The entire variable domain, with the rest obtained from reference TRBV5-4 and TRBJ2-2, is as follows: ETGVTQSPTHLIKTRGQQVTLRCSSQSGHNTVSWYQQALGQGPQFIFQYYREEENGRGNFPPRFSGLQFPNYSSELNVNALELDDSALYLCASSLEARGELFFGEGSRLTVL.

The V call is TRBV5-4, the J call TRBJ2-7; D may be TRBD2 (6 bases). The V end lost 0 bases, the J end lost 3 bases, and 19 bases lay between the germline ends. The germline gives CDR1 SGHNT, CDR2 YYREEE (reference sequence). CDR3 length: 17 amino acids. CDR3: CASSLGFFPGENYEQYF. CDR3 coding DNA: TGTGCCAGCAGCTTGGGGTTCTTTCCGGGGGAAAACTACGAGCAGTACTTC. The full variable domain, with the rest looked up from reference TRBV5-4 and TRBJ2-7, is ETGVTQSPTHLIKTRGQQVTLRCSSQSGHNTVSWYQQALGQGPQFIFQYYREEENGRGNFPPRFSGLQFPNYSSELNVNALELDDSALYLCASSLGFFPGENYEQYFGPGTRLTVT.

The rearrangement joins TRBV6-6 to TRBJ2-5; 9 nucleotides match TRBD2. Trimming cost V 7 bases and J 1 base; bases outside gene matches: 7. The CDR3 totals 15 residues. Germline CDR1 is MNHNY and CDR2 is SVGAGI (reference sequence). The CDR3: CASTPGLARQETQYF. The CDR3 bases are TGTGCCAGCACCCCCGGACTAGCGCGCCAAGAGACCCAGTACTTC.

This chain connects TRBV4-2 to TRBJ2-7; 13 nucleotides align to TRBD2. With 1 base clipped from V and 3 bases from J, the junction kept 3 bases outside the gene matches. Per the germline V gene, CDR1 is LGHNA and CDR2 is YNFKEQ. The CDR3 spans 16 residues. In DNA form, the CDR3 reads TGTGCCAGCAGCCAAGTTGGGACTAGCGGGAACTACGAGCAGTACTTC. This gives the protein CASSQVGTSGNYEQYF.

This chain connects TRBV5-1 to TRBJ1-2; TRBD1 matches 9 bases. Germline V gene lookup returns CDR1 SGHRS and CDR2 YFSETQ. V lost 2 bases and J lost 6; bases outside the gene matches: 5. The CDR3 extends over 14 amino acids. The CDR3 sequence: CASSLNRGLNGYTF. The CDR3 nucleotides read TGCGCCAGCAGCTTAAACAGGGGGCTAAATGGCTACACCTTC.

This chain uses TRBV29-1 with TRBJ2-1; 8 positions match TRBD1. The V gene end was trimmed by 0 bases and the J gene end by 1 base; junction bases not matched to a gene: 2. The CDR3 totals 15 residues. From germline, CDR1 is SQVTM and CDR2 ANQGSEA. The DNA for the CDR3 is TGCAGCGTTGAAGAGGGACAGGTTTCCTACAATGAGCAGTTCTTC. As protein: CSVEEGQVSYNEQFF.

This rearrangement joins TRBV24-1 to TRBJ2-3; D is perhaps TRBD2 (5 bases). CDR1 and CDR2 from the germline V gene are KGHDR and SFDVKD. V lost 6 bases to trimming and J lost 0 bases, with 9 bases between them. The CDR3 loop spans 14 amino acids. The CDR3 loop reads CATSPRTSTDTQYF. Here the CDR3 DNA reads TGTGCCACCAGTCCTCGGACTAGCACAGATACGCAGTATTTT.

The V gene is TRBV27, the J gene TRBJ2-7; D is perhaps TRBD1 (5 bases). The CDR3 sequence is 14 residues long. With 4 bases removed from V and 2 bases from J, the gap between germline ends came to 12 bases. The germline gives CDR1 MNHEY, CDR2 SMNVEV (reference sequence). For the CDR3, the DNA is TGTGCCAGCAGTTATAGGGGTGGTCCCTACGAGCAGTACTTC. Its translation is CASSYRGGPYEQYF.

The genes are TRBV6-4 and TRBJ2-3; 7 bases are shared with TRBD2. Per the germline V gene, CDR1 is MRHNA and CDR2 is SNTAGT. The CDR3 totals 15 residues. J gave up 2 bases and V 0 bases, and 2 bases lay outside the gene matches. The CDR3 nucleotides are TGTGCCAGCAGTGACTCGGGAGGGCCCACAGATACGCAGTATTTT. As protein: CASSDSGGPTDTQYF.

The CDR3 DNA sequence: TGCGCCAGCAGCTTTGTAGGGGGAGAAGGGCCAGGGGCCAACGTCCTGACTTTC. It codes for CASSFVGGEGPGANVLTF. The rearrangement links TRBV5-1 to TRBJ2-6, with D perhaps TRBD1 (6 bases). The germline gives CDR1 SGHRS, CDR2 YFSETQ. The ends were cut back, 2 bases at V and 4 bases at J, with 19 bases in the middle. This CDR3 region has 18 residues.

CDR3 nucleotide sequence: TGTGCCAGCAGCGGGACAGTCAACACTGAAGCTTTCTTT. Protein product: CASSGTVNTEAFF. This chain links TRBV6-5 with TRBJ1-1; 7 bases line up with TRBD1. Germline lookup yields CDR1 MNHEY and CDR2 SVGAGI. Germline trimming cut 6 bases from V and 2 bases from J; bases unmatched to any gene: 3. The CDR3 extends over 13 amino acids.

This chain connects TRBV30 to TRBJ2-2; possibly TRBD1 for D (6 bases). The CDR3 contains 15 residues. V shed 2 bases and J shed 1 base, with 11 bases lying between them. Germline V gene data show CDR1 as GTSNPN and CDR2 as SVGIG (reference sequence). In DNA form, the CDR3 reads TGTGCCTGGAGTAAGGACAGATTGAACACCGGGGAGCTGTTTTTT. Protein product: CAWSKDRLNTGELFF.

This clone was counted only a few times. The chain is built from TRBV7-9 and TRBJ1-3; D call uncertain. Germline loops: CDR1 SEHNR, CDR2 FQNEAQ (reference sequence). V was trimmed by 5 bases and J by 2 bases, leaving 10 bases between them. The CDR3 has 14 amino acids. The CDR3 DNA reads TGTGCCAGCAGCAAAGACACCGCTGGAAACACCATATATTTT. The encoded protein is CASSKDTAGNTIYF.

The genes are TRBV11-2 and TRBJ1-1; D may be TRBD1 (5 bases). This CDR3 comprises 16 residues. Trimming shortened V by 3 bases and J by 7 bases, and 21 bases separated the two germline ends. Looked up from germline, CDR1 is SGHAT and CDR2 is FQNNGV. The CDR3 DNA follows: TGTGCCAGCAGCTTTTTTACGGGGGAGCAGGGTATTGAAGCTTTCTTT. Its translation: CASSFFTGEQGIEAFF.

The V gene is TRBV30, the J gene TRBJ2-7, with a weak D call TRBD2 (5 bases). Germline V gene lookup returns CDR1 GTSNPN and CDR2 SVGIG (reference sequence). This CDR3 has 12 amino acids. V was clipped by 5 bases and J by 2 bases, with 10 bases between them. The CDR3 DNA reads as TGTGCCTGGGGAGGTAGCCCCTACGAGCAGTACTTC. This encodes CAWGGSPYEQYF.

The rearrangement links TRBV5-6 to TRBJ2-3; the match to TRBD2 covers 13 bases. V lost 4 bases to trimming and J lost 4 bases; unmatched junction nucleotides: 9. CDR3 size: 17 residues. Germline V CDR1 and CDR2: SGHDT, YYEEEE. The CDR3 loop reads CASSLVLAGGYPDTQYF. Here the CDR3 DNA reads TGTGCCAGCAGCCTGGTACTAGCGGGAGGGTATCCAGATACGCAGTATTTT.

The sample holds many counts of this clone. The chain uses TRBV7-9 and TRBJ1-3, with a possible D match to TRBD1 (5 bases). From germline, CDR1 is SEHNR and CDR2 FQNEAQ (reference sequence). V gave up 3 bases and J gave up 4 bases, with 7 bases separating them. This CDR3 spans 13 amino acids. CDR3 coding DNA: TGTGCCAGCAGCTTTTACAGGGGAAACACCATATATTTT. It codes for CASSFYRGNTIYF.

J is TRBJ2-2 and V is TRBV28, with a possible D match to TRBD1 (6 bases). The length of the CDR3 is 15 residues. The V gene's germline CDR1 is MDHEN and CDR2 SYDVKM. V was shortened by 2 bases and J by 3 bases, with 10 bases between the two germline ends. The CDR3 here is CASSLGDTYTGELFF. The CDR3 region has the DNA TGTGCCAGCAGTTTAGGGGACACCTACACCGGGGAGCTGTTTTTT.

The chain employs TRBV28 and TRBJ1-2; 9 bases fit TRBD1. The CDR3 is made up of 15 amino acids. Germline CDR1 and CDR2: MDHEN and SYDVKM. The V segment lost 5 bases and the J segment 4 bases; nucleotides outside the gene matches: 8. As DNA, the CDR3 is TGTGCCAGCAGTCGGGGGACAGGGCTTTTCTATGGCTACACCTTC. Amino acids: CASSRGTGLFYGYTF.